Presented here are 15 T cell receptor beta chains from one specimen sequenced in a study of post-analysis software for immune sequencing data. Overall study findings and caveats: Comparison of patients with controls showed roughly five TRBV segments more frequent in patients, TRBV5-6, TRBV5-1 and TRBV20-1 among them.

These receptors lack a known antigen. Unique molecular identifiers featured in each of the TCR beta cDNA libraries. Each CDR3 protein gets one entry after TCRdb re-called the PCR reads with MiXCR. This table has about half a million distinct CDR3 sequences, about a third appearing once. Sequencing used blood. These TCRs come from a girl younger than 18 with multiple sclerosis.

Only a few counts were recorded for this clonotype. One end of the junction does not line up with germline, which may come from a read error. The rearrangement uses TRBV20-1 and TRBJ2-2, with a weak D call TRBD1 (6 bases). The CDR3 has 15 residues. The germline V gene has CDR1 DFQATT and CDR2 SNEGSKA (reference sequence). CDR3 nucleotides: TGCAGTACTAGTTATACAGGGAGCGTTGCCGGGGAGCTGTTTTTT. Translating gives CSTSYTGSVAGELFF.

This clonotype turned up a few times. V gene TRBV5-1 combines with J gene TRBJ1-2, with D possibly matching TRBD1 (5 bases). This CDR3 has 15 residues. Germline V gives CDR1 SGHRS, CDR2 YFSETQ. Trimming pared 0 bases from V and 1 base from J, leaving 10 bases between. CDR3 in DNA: TGCGCCAGCAGCTTGGAGAGGGGCTTTAACTATGGCTACACCTTC. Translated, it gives CASSLERGFNYGYTF. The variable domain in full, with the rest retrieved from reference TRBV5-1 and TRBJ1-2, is KAGVTQTPRYLIKTRGQQVTLSCSPISGHRSVSWYQQTPGQGLQFLFEYFSETQRNKGNFPGRFSGRQFSNSRSEMNVSTLELGDSALYLCASSLERGFNYGYTFGSGTRLTVV.

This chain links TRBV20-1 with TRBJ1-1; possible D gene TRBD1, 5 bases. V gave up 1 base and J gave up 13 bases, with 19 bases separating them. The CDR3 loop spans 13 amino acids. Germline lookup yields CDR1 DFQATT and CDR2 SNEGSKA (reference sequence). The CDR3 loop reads CSARVAQERSCFF. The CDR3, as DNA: TGCAGTGCTAGAGTCGCACAGGAGAGAAGCTGTTTCTTT.

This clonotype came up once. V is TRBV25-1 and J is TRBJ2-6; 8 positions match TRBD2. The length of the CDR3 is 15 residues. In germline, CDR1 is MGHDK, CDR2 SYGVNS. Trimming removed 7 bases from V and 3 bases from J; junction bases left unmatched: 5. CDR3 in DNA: TGTGCCAGCACCGGGGGGGGGTATGGGGCCAACGTCCTGACTTTC. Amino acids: CASTGGGYGANVLTF.

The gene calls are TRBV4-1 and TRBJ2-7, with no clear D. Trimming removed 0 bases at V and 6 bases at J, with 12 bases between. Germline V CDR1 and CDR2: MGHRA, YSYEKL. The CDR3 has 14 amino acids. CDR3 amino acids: CASSQDIEAAEQYF. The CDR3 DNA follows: TGCGCCAGCAGCCAAGATATCGAGGCAGCCGAGCAGTACTTC.

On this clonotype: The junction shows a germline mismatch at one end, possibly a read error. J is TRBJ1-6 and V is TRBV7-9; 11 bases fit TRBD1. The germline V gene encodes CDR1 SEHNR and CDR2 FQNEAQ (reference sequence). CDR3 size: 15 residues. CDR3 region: CASSGYGTGGSPRHF. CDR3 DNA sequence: TGTGCCAGCAGCGGCTACGGGACAGGGGGTTCACCCCGCCACTTT.

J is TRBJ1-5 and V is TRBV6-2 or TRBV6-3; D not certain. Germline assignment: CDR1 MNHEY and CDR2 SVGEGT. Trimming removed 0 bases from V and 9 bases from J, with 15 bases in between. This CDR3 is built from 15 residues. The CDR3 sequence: CASSYSNALPSPQHF. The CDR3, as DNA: TGTGCCAGCAGTTACTCGAATGCATTGCCTTCGCCCCAGCATTTT.

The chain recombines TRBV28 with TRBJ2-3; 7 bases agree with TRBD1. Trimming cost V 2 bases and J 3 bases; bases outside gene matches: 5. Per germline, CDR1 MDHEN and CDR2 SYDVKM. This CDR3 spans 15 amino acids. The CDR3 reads CASSLRDRVTDTQYF. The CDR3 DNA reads TGTGCCAGCAGTTTAAGAGACAGGGTGACAGATACGCAGTATTTT.

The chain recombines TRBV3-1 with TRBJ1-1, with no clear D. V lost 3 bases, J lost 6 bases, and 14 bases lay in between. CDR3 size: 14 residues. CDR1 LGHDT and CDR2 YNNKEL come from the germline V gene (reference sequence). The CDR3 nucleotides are TGTGCCAGCAGCCAGGGTCCGAGTCTACCTGAAGCTTTCTTT. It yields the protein CASSQGPSLPEAFF.

The CDR3 here is CSVAGQWNIQYF. The DNA of the CDR3 is TGCAGCGTTGCTGGACAGTGGAACATTCAGTACTTC. The gene calls are TRBV29-1 and TRBJ2-4; possible D gene TRBD1, 6 bases. The V gene lost 4 bases and the J gene lost 7 bases, with 11 bases spanning the gap. Germline loops: CDR1 SQVTM, CDR2 ANQGSEA. The CDR3 totals 12 residues. Combining the CDR3 with reference TRBV29-1 and TRBJ2-4 gives the whole variable domain SAVISQKPSRDICQRGTSLTIQCQVDSQVTMMFWYRQQPGQSLTLIATANQGSEATYESGFVIDKFPISRPNLTFSTLTVSNMSPEDSSIYLCSVAGQWNIQYFGAGTRLSVL.

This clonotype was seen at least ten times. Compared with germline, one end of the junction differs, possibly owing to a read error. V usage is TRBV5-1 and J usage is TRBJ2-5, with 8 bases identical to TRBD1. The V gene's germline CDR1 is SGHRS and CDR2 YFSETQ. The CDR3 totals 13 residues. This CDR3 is CASSFGQGETQYF. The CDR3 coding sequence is TGTGCCAGCAGCTTCGGACAGGGAGAGACCCAGTACTTC.

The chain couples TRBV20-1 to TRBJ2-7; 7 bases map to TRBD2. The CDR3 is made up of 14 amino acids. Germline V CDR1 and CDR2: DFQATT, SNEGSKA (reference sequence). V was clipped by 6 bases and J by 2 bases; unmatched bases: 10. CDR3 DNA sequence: TGCAGTGCACCCCTTTCGGGGGGTACCTACGAGCAGTACTTC. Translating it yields CSAPLSGGTYEQYF.

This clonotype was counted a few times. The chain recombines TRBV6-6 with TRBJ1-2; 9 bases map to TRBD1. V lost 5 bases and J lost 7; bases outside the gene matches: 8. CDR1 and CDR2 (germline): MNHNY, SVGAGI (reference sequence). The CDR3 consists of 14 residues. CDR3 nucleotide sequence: TGTGCCAGCAGTCACAGGGGGCGGAACATTGGCTACACCTTC. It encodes CASSHRGRNIGYTF.

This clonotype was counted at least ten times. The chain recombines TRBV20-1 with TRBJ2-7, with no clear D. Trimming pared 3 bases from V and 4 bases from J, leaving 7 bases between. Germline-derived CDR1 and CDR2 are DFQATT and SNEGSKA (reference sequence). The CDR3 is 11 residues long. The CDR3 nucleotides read TGCAGTGCTAGGGACGGGTACGAGCAGTACTTC. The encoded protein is CSARDGYEQYF.

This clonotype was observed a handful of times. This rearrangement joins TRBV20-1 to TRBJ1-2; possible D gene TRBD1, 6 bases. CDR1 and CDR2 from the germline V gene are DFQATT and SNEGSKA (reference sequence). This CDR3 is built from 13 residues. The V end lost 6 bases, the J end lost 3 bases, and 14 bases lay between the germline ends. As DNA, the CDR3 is TGCAGTGCAACAGGGATGGATCACTATGGCTACACCTTC. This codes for CSATGMDHYGYTF.